These T cell receptor beta chains were read from a single sample in a study of identical twins. TCRdb reprocessed the 5' RACE reads with MiXCR, giving one entry per CDR3 protein. The table has nearly 650,000 distinct CDR3 sequences, just over 7% seen once. The same sample was also studied in work on yellow fever vaccine responses in identical twins.

What was sequenced was PBMCs. These receptors originate from a woman younger than 30 in good health. Each CDR3 is given with its conserved first and last residue. D genes are given only for firm matches. Clone size, where shown, is once, few, many, or a class for clones that have expanded.

abundance: many
v_gene: TRBV10-2
d_gene: TRBD1
j_gene: TRBJ1-5
CDR3nt: TGCGCCAGCAGCCGAAGTACAGGGGGAGGCAATCAGCCCCAGCATTTT
CDR3aa: CASSRSTGGGNQPQHF

abundance: -
v_gene: TRBV15
d_gene: TRBD1
j_gene: TRBJ1-6
CDR3nt: TGTGCCACCAACGCGGACAGGGGGTCACCCCTCCACTTT
CDR3aa: CATNADRGSPLHF

abundance: -
v_gene: TRBV3-1
d_gene: TRBD2
j_gene: TRBJ2-1
CDR3nt: TGTGCCAGCAGCCAAGAAGGAAAGGCGGGGGGGCGTCATGAGCAGTTCTTC
CDR3aa: CASSQEGKAGGRHEQFF

abundance: many
v_gene: TRBV7-9
d_gene: -
j_gene: TRBJ2-3
CDR3nt: TGTGCCAGCAGTCCTACTGGGGGGATTCTTGATACGCAGTATTTT
CDR3aa: CASSPTGGILDTQYF

abundance: few
v_gene: TRBV5-5
d_gene: -
j_gene: TRBJ1-6
CDR3nt: TGTGCCAGCAGCTTGGAACACGGGGGAAATTCACCCCTCCACTTT
CDR3aa: CASSLEHGGNSPLHF

abundance: -
v_gene: TRBV7-9
d_gene: -
j_gene: TRBJ2-5
CDR3nt: TGTGCCAGCAGCTTAGCAGCACAGCACCAAGAGACCCAGTACTTC
CDR3aa: CASSLAAQHQETQYF

abundance: many
v_gene: TRBV4-1
d_gene: -
j_gene: TRBJ2-2
CDR3nt: TGCGCCAGCAGCCAAAAAGGGACGGTAAACACCGGGGAGCTGTTTTTT
CDR3aa: CASSQKGTVNTGELFF

abundance: many
v_gene: TRBV12-3/TRBV12-4
d_gene: -
j_gene: TRBJ2-1
CDR3nt: TGTGCCAGCAGCCAAGGGGCGCCGTCCGAGCAGTTCTTC
CDR3aa: CASSQGAPSEQFF

abundance: -
v_gene: TRBV11-2
d_gene: TRBD2
j_gene: TRBJ2-1
CDR3nt: TGTGCCAGCAGCCACACGCCCGGGGCGGGAGACTCCTACAATGAGCAGTTCTTC
CDR3aa: CASSHTPGAGDSYNEQFF

abundance: -
v_gene: TRBV3-1
d_gene: -
j_gene: TRBJ2-2
CDR3nt: TGTGCCAGCAGCCACGGGGACGGTGGGGCCGGGGAGCTGTTTTTT
CDR3aa: CASSHGDGGAGELFF

abundance: many
v_gene: TRBV4-1
d_gene: -
j_gene: TRBJ2-3
CDR3nt: TGCGCCAGCAGCCAAGATCGAGCGAGCTTGCCAGATACGCAGTATTTT
CDR3aa: CASSQDRASLPDTQYF

abundance: -
v_gene: TRBV7-2
d_gene: -
j_gene: TRBJ2-5
CDR3nt: TGTGCCAGCAGCCGTATCCCTTCTGTGCGGGGTGGAGAGACCCAGTACTTC
CDR3aa: CASSRIPSVRGGETQYF

abundance: -
v_gene: TRBV20-1
d_gene: -
j_gene: TRBJ1-3
CDR3nt: TGCAGTGCTAGCAACCCAATCCAGGACACCATATATTTT
CDR3aa: CSASNPIQDTIYF

abundance: few
v_gene: TRBV7-2
d_gene: TRBD2
j_gene: TRBJ2-5
CDR3nt: TGTGCCAGCAGCTTCGCAGGGAGGGCAGAGACCCAGTACTTC
CDR3aa: CASSFAGRAETQYF

abundance: -
v_gene: TRBV7-2
d_gene: -
j_gene: TRBJ2-7
CDR3nt: TGTGCCAGCAGCTACGTAAGAGGCGAGCAGTACTTC
CDR3aa: CASSYVRGEQYF

abundance: -
v_gene: TRBV6-1
d_gene: -
j_gene: TRBJ2-5
CDR3nt: TGTGCCTACGGGGCGGTACAAGAGACCCAGTACTTC
CDR3aa: CAYGAVQETQYF

abundance: few
v_gene: TRBV20-1
d_gene: TRBD2
j_gene: TRBJ2-1
CDR3nt: TGCAGTGCTAGCCTAGCGGGGATCGCGCCCTACAATGAGCAGTTCTTC
CDR3aa: CSASLAGIAPYNEQFF

abundance: many
v_gene: TRBV7-7
d_gene: -
j_gene: TRBJ2-1
CDR3nt: TGTGCCAGCAGCCCACTTCGAACATCGCAGGCCTACTACAATGAGCAGTTCTTC
CDR3aa: CASSPLRTSQAYYNEQFF

abundance: many
v_gene: TRBV2
d_gene: -
j_gene: TRBJ2-7
CDR3nt: TGTGCCAGCAGTACCGAAGGTTACGAGCAGTACTTC
CDR3aa: CASSTEGYEQYF

abundance: -
v_gene: TRBV28
d_gene: -
j_gene: TRBJ2-1
CDR3nt: TGTGCCAGCCATAGCCCCGGGACCGGCAACTCCTACAATGAGCAGTTCTTC
CDR3aa: CASHSPGTGNSYNEQFF

abundance: many
v_gene: TRBV12-3/TRBV12-4
d_gene: -
j_gene: TRBJ1-1
CDR3nt: TGTGCCAGCAGTCCTTCCCGGGGTCGGAGGGCGACTGAAGCTTTCTTT
CDR3aa: CASSPSRGRRATEAFF

abundance: -
v_gene: TRBV12-3/TRBV12-4
d_gene: -
j_gene: TRBJ2-2
CDR3nt: TGTGCCAGCAGTTTTGGAGGGAGTTGGGCCGGGGAGCTGTTTTTT
CDR3aa: CASSFGGSWAGELFF

abundance: many
v_gene: TRBV4-1
d_gene: -
j_gene: TRBJ2-1
CDR3nt: TGCGCCAGCAGCGATGCAGGACAATGGCTACAATGTGAGCAGTTCTTC
CDR3aa: CASSDAGQWLQCEQFF

abundance: medium-sized
v_gene: TRBV4-1
d_gene: TRBD2
j_gene: TRBJ2-1
CDR3nt: TGCGCCAGCAGCCGTAGCGGGGGGGCCTTAGATGAGCAGTTCTTC
CDR3aa: CASSRSGGALDEQFF

abundance: few
v_gene: TRBV3-1
d_gene: TRBD2
j_gene: TRBJ2-3
CDR3nt: TGTGCCAGCAGCCAAAGCGGGACCACAGATACGCAGTATTTT
CDR3aa: CASSQSGTTDTQYF

abundance: many
v_gene: TRBV5-1
d_gene: -
j_gene: TRBJ1-5
CDR3nt: TGCGCCAGCAGCAGGAATCCGGGGAACAATCAGCCCCAGCATTTT
CDR3aa: CASSRNPGNNQPQHF

abundance: -
v_gene: TRBV2
d_gene: -
j_gene: TRBJ2-1
CDR3nt: TGTGCCAGCAGTGAAACCATGAGGGGCAATGAGCAGTTCTTC
CDR3aa: CASSETMRGNEQFF

abundance: many
v_gene: TRBV5-1
d_gene: TRBD2
j_gene: TRBJ2-2
CDR3nt: TGCGCCAGCAGCTACCCTAGCGGGAGTATCTCCGGGGAGCTGTTTTTT
CDR3aa: CASSYPSGSISGELFF

abundance: many
v_gene: TRBV10-3
d_gene: -
j_gene: TRBJ1-4
CDR3nt: TGTGCCATCAGTGACGTCGGGCTCGCGGTAGGCGAAAAACTGTTTTTT
CDR3aa: CAISDVGLAVGEKLFF

abundance: many
v_gene: TRBV7-7
d_gene: -
j_gene: TRBJ2-5
CDR3nt: TGTGCCAGCAGTCCTTGGCTCCAAGAGACCCAGTACTTC
CDR3aa: CASSPWLQETQYF

abundance: many
v_gene: TRBV29-1
d_gene: TRBD1
j_gene: TRBJ1-2
CDR3nt: TGCAGCGTTGTGGCAGGGGGCCTGATAAACTATGGCTACACCTTC
CDR3aa: CSVVAGGLINYGYTF

abundance: many
v_gene: TRBV24-1
d_gene: -
j_gene: TRBJ2-1
CDR3nt: TGTGCCACCAGTGATGGGACTTTCTCCTACAATGAGCAGTTCTTC
CDR3aa: CATSDGTFSYNEQFF

abundance: -
v_gene: TRBV29-1
d_gene: -
j_gene: TRBJ2-5
CDR3nt: TGCAGCGTTCCGACGGAAGGCCAAGAGACCCAGTACTTC
CDR3aa: CSVPTEGQETQYF

abundance: -
v_gene: TRBV20-1
d_gene: TRBD2
j_gene: TRBJ2-1
CDR3nt: TGCAGTGCTAGAGATAATTGGCGGGAGTACTCCGATGAGCAGTTCTTC
CDR3aa: CSARDNWREYSDEQFF

abundance: -
v_gene: TRBV7-6
d_gene: TRBD1
j_gene: TRBJ2-7
CDR3nt: TGTGCCAGCGCTCTACGGGACAGGTACTACGAGCAGTACTTC
CDR3aa: CASALRDRYYEQYF

abundance: many
v_gene: TRBV14
d_gene: TRBD2
j_gene: TRBJ2-3
CDR3nt: TGTGCCAGCAGCCAAACCGGACTAGCGGGAGATACGCAGTATTTT
CDR3aa: CASSQTGLAGDTQYF

abundance: few
v_gene: TRBV10-3
d_gene: -
j_gene: TRBJ2-1
CDR3nt: TGTGCCATCGCCCCAGGGCAGGGGATATACAATGAGCAGTTCTTC
CDR3aa: CAIAPGQGIYNEQFF

abundance: few
v_gene: TRBV24-1
d_gene: TRBD1
j_gene: TRBJ2-7
CDR3nt: TGTGCCACCAGTGATTTATTTGGGACAGACCCCTACGAGCAGTACTTC
CDR3aa: CATSDLFGTDPYEQYF

abundance: few
v_gene: TRBV5-1
d_gene: TRBD1
j_gene: TRBJ1-1
CDR3nt: TGCGCCAGCAGCGTGAACAGGGGGAACACTGAAGCTTTCTTT
CDR3aa: CASSVNRGNTEAFF

abundance: few
v_gene: TRBV11-2
d_gene: TRBD2
j_gene: TRBJ2-3
CDR3nt: TGTGCCAGCAGCCCAAGGATCGGGACTAGCGGGAGTATAGATACGCAGTATTTT
CDR3aa: CASSPRIGTSGSIDTQYF

abundance: few
v_gene: TRBV2
d_gene: TRBD1
j_gene: TRBJ2-1
CDR3nt: TGTGCCAGCAGGGGGGACAGGAGCCATGAGCAGTTCTTC
CDR3aa: CASRGDRSHEQFF

abundance: -
v_gene: TRBV11-3
d_gene: TRBD2
j_gene: TRBJ2-5
CDR3nt: TGTGCCAGCAGCTACGGGACTAGCGGGAGTGGGGAGACCCAGTACTTC
CDR3aa: CASSYGTSGSGETQYF

abundance: many
v_gene: TRBV4-1
d_gene: -
j_gene: TRBJ2-1
CDR3nt: TGCGCCAGCAGCCAAGATCTAGGGTCTCCACGGTTCTTC
CDR3aa: CASSQDLGSPRFF

abundance: -
v_gene: TRBV10-1
d_gene: -
j_gene: TRBJ2-7
CDR3nt: TGCGCCAGCAGTGACTCTCCTACTTTAGCGTCCTACGAGCAGTACTTC
CDR3aa: CASSDSPTLASYEQYF

abundance: -
v_gene: TRBV7-2
d_gene: TRBD2
j_gene: TRBJ2-5
CDR3nt: TGTGCCAGCAGCTTATGGGGGGGAGCGGGAAGAGAGACCCAGTACTTC
CDR3aa: CASSLWGGAGRETQYF

abundance: -
v_gene: TRBV3-1
d_gene: TRBD1
j_gene: TRBJ1-2
CDR3nt: TGTGCCAGCAGCGCCCGGACAGGGGAAGGACGGGGCTACACCTTC
CDR3aa: CASSARTGEGRGYTF

abundance: many
v_gene: TRBV5-1
d_gene: TRBD1
j_gene: TRBJ2-5
CDR3nt: TGCGCCAGCAGCTGGGACAGGGCAGAGACCCAGTACTTC
CDR3aa: CASSWDRAETQYF

abundance: -
v_gene: TRBV7-9
d_gene: -
j_gene: TRBJ1-1
CDR3nt: TGTGCCAGCAGCTTAGGGACAACTCAGAACACTGAAGCTTTCTTT
CDR3aa: CASSLGTTQNTEAFF

abundance: many
v_gene: TRBV12-3/TRBV12-4
d_gene: -
j_gene: TRBJ2-2
CDR3nt: TGTGCCAGCAGTTTAAATCCGGGGAGCCGGTCCGGGGAGCTGTTTTTT
CDR3aa: CASSLNPGSRSGELFF

abundance: many
v_gene: TRBV5-1
d_gene: TRBD2
j_gene: TRBJ2-2
CDR3nt: TGCGCCAGCACAACCGGGACTATGAACACCGGGGAGCTGTTTTTT
CDR3aa: CASTTGTMNTGELFF

abundance: few
v_gene: TRBV12-3/TRBV12-4
d_gene: -
j_gene: TRBJ2-1
CDR3nt: TGTGCCAGCAGTTTAACACTAGACGGCTACAATGAGCAGTTCTTC
CDR3aa: CASSLTLDGYNEQFF

abundance: few
v_gene: TRBV6-5
d_gene: -
j_gene: TRBJ1-1
CDR3nt: TGTGCCAGCAGTTACGGACGGGGTAACACTGAAGCTTTCTTT
CDR3aa: CASSYGRGNTEAFF

abundance: few
v_gene: TRBV20-1
d_gene: TRBD1
j_gene: TRBJ1-6
CDR3nt: TGCAGTGCTAGAGACCTTTGGGACAGTGACTCCTATAATTCACCCCTCCACTTT
CDR3aa: CSARDLWDSDSYNSPLHF

abundance: few
v_gene: TRBV7-2
d_gene: -
j_gene: TRBJ2-1
CDR3nt: TGTGCCAGCAGCGTATGGGAGTCCTCCTACAATGAGCAGTTCTTC
CDR3aa: CASSVWESSYNEQFF

abundance: few
v_gene: TRBV7-2
d_gene: -
j_gene: TRBJ1-5
CDR3nt: TGTGCCAGCAGCTCCGGGTCGGGTCAGCCCCAGCATTTT
CDR3aa: CASSSGSGQPQHF

abundance: many
v_gene: TRBV12-3/TRBV12-4
d_gene: -
j_gene: TRBJ1-4
CDR3nt: TGTGCCAGCAGTTTAGGTGGGGTTGGCGAAAAACTGTTTTTT
CDR3aa: CASSLGGVGEKLFF

abundance: few
v_gene: TRBV5-5
d_gene: TRBD2
j_gene: TRBJ2-1
CDR3nt: TGTGCCAGCAGCTTGGGACTAGCGGGGCGGATCTCCTACAATGAGCAGTTCTTC
CDR3aa: CASSLGLAGRISYNEQFF